The clone carrying this T cell receptor beta chain was counted a few times. The data stem from a study of T-cell reconstitution after alpha-beta-depleted transplantation in children. Preparation of the TCRbeta library involved a method that used unique molecular identifiers. Using its own MiXCR run on the PCR reads, TCRdb lists one record per CDR3 protein. This sample yields some 500,000 distinct CDR3 sequences, of which around 19% are seen a single time; roughly 3.3% belongs to the top ten. CDR1 is SQVTM and CDR2 is ANQGSEA in the germline V gene. Trimming cost V 4 bases and J 0 bases, with 16 bases left between them. The CDR3 sequence is 16 residues long.

The V call is TRBV29-1, the J call TRBJ1-3; the D gene is possibly TRBD1 (5 bases). The material was PBMCs from the stem cell graft donor, obtained from the stem cell graft. This receptor was obtained from a human donor who donated a stem cell graft to a child with acute lymphoblastic leukemia. The CDR3 DNA sequence: TGCAGCGTTGCAAATATAAGGGGATCCTCTGGAAACACCATATATTTT. Translation: CSVANIRGSSGNTIYF.